This TCR beta chain was observed in a study of T-cell memory formation after mild COVID-19. TCRdb re-derived calls from the 5' RACE reads in MiXCR, one entry per CDR3 protein. This repertoire shows more than 450,000 distinct CDR3 sequences, about a sixth found once; its top ten account for about 11%. Overall study results and limits: Pre-infection memory carried some responding clones, suggesting that cross-reactive memory joined. CD4+ contracting clones lay mainly in CM and EM, CD8+ ones in EMRA. Clones that contracted from day 15 to 85 were balanced CD4/CD8, while later expanders leaned CD4+.

Remarks on this clonotype: The antigen remains undetermined.

V dropped 5 bases and J dropped 5; count of bases not matched to a gene: 13. CDR3 size: 16 residues. CDR1 and CDR2 from the germline V gene are KGHSH and LQKENI. The sequencing input was PBMCs or a T cell subset sorted from them (not recorded which). The clonotype comes from an adult woman who had mild COVID-19 (a few samples of this study predate the infection). Cell type and time point are not known. V is TRBV18 and J is TRBJ2-3, with 7 bases that match TRBD2. The CDR3 spells CASSSGAGKAGDTQYF. CDR3 nucleotide sequence: TGTGCCAGCTCATCTGGAGCGGGGAAGGCAGGAGATACGCAGTATTTT.